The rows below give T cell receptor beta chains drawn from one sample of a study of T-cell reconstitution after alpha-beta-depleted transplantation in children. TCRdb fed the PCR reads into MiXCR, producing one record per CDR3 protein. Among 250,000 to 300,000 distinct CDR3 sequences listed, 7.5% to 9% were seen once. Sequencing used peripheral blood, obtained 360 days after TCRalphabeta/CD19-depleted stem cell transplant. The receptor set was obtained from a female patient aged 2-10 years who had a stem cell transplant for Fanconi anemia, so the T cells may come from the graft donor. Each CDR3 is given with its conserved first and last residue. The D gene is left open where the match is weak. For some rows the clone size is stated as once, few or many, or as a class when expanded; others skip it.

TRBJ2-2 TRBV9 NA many TGTGCCAGCAGCGTAGTCCCGACGAGCACCGGGGAGCTGTTTTTT CASSVVPTSTGELFF
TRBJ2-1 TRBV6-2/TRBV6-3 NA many TGTGCCAGCAGTTACTCTCATGTGCTGCAGTTCTTC CASSYSHVLQFF
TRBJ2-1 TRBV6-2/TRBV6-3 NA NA TGTGCCAGCAGCGGGACTTTGTACAATGAGCAGTTCTTC CASSGTLYNEQFF
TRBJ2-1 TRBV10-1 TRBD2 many TGCGCCAGCAGTGAGTCGGCTAGCGGGACCTACAATGAGCAGTTCTTC CASSESASGTYNEQFF
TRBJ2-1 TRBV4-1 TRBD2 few TGCGCCAGCAGCCAGTACTATGCCGGGACTAGCGGGTATAATGAGCAGTTCTTC CASSQYYAGTSGYNEQFF
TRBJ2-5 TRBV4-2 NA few TGTGCCAGCAGCCAAGCCCTCCAAGAGACCCAGTACTTC CASSQALQETQYF
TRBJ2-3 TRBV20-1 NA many TGCAGTGCTCCCCCCCGAGACGGCACAGATACGCAGTATTTT CSAPPRDGTDTQYF
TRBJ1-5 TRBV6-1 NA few TGTGCCAGCAGCCCAACTTTGGGCTTCAATCAGCCCCAGCATTTT CASSPTLGFNQPQHF
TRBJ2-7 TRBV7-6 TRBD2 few TGTGCCAGCAGCTTAGTGCCTAGCGGGAGGTTGGGAACCTACGAGCAGTACTTC CASSLVPSGRLGTYEQYF
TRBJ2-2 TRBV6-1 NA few TGTGCCAGCAAGAACAGGCTCACCGGGGAGCTGTTTTTT CASKNRLTGELFF
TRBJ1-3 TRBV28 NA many TGTGCCAGCAGGCCCTTGGAACGCTCTGGAAACACCATATATTTT CASRPLERSGNTIYF
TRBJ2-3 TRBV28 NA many TGTGCCAGCAGTCACCGACGGGGGTTTCCAAATACAGATACGCAGTATTTT CASSHRRGFPNTDTQYF
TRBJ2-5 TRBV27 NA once TGTGCCAGCAGACAAGAAGGCGGGTGGGAGACCCAGTACTTC CASRQEGGWETQYF
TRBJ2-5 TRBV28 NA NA TGTGCCAGCAGTTTCCGGGGGCCGCGGGAGACCCAGTACTTC CASSFRGPRETQYF
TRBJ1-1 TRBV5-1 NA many TGCGCCAGCAGCTTGGGATGGGGCGTCGCTGAAGCTTTCTTT CASSLGWGVAEAFF
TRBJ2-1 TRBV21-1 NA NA TGTGCCAGCATCGTTAACAGGGGGGGGGACAATGAGCAGTTCTTC CASIVNRGGDNEQFF
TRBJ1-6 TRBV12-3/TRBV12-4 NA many TGTGCCAGCAGTTTAGGCGGGGTTCATTCACCCCTCCACTTT CASSLGGVHSPLHF
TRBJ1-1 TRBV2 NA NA TGTGCCAGAAAGGGACCCTTCCCTCCTGAAGCTTTCTTT CARKGPFPPEAFF
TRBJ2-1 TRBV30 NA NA TGTGCCTGGAGTCAATCAGGGCACAATGAGCAGTTCTTC CAWSQSGHNEQFF
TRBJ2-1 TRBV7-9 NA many TGTGCCAGCAGCTTTACGGGGGACAATGAGCAGTTCTTC CASSFTGDNEQFF
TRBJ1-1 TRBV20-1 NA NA TGCAGGAAGAGTGGTGAAGCTTTCTTT CRKSGEAFF
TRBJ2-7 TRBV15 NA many TGTGCCACCAGCAGAGATGTATCCTGGTCCTACGAGCAGTACTTC CATSRDVSWSYEQYF
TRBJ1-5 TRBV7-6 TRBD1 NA TGTGCCAGCAGCATCGGACAGGGAGGGAGCAATCAGCCCCAGCATTTT CASSIGQGGSNQPQHF
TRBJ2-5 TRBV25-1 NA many TGTGCCAGCAGTGAATATGGGGAATTGAGGGAGACCCAGTACTTC CASSEYGELRETQYF